Sequencing of this T cell receptor beta chain was carried out in a study of response to subunit inactivated influenza vaccine. In the case of this clonotype: Its antigen remains unidentified.

Findings and limits, study-wide: Only a handful of new T cells, the authors suggested, are recruited with each seasonal influenza vaccination.

TCRdb analysed the RT-PCR reads with MiXCR anew, one entry per CDR3 protein. In the table there are around 170,000 distinct CDR3 sequences, about 10% of which are singletons. The TCR was taken from a man between 45 and 75 years old who received an inactivated influenza vaccine. The material was CD8+ T cells sorted from PBMCs, obtained roughly 24 months after vaccination.

The CDR3 nucleotides are TGTGCCAGCAGCCAAGATTGGGACCCTGCAACTAATGAAAAACTGTTTTTT. It is translated as CASSQDWDPATNEKLFF. V and J are TRBV7-6 and TRBJ1-4; the D gene is possibly TRBD1 (5 bases). The CDR3 is 17 residues long. Germline V CDR1 and CDR2: SGHVS, FNYEAQ. With 5 bases removed from V and 0 bases from J, the gap between germline ends came to 16 bases.